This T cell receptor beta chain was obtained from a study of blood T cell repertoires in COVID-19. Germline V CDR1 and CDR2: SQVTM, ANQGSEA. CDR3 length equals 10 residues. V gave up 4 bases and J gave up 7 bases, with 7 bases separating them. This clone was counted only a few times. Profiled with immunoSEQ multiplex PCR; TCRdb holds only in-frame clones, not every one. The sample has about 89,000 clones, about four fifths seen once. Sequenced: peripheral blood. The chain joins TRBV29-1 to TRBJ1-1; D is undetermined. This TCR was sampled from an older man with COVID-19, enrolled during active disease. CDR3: CSVGYSEAFF. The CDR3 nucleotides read TGCAGCGTTGGGTACAGTGAAGCTTTCTTT.